This T cell receptor (beta chain) is from a study of vaccination and CD4 T cells after COVID-19. Study-wide background: The stimulus for the cells was overlapping spike peptides derived from SARS-CoV-2, HCoV-NL63, HCoV-OC43 and HCoV-229E.

The CDR3 runs 17 residues. Germline V gives CDR1 SEHNR, CDR2 FQNEAQ (reference sequence). V lost 1 base to trimming and J lost 0 bases, with 15 bases between them. This sample's treatment: roughly 10-day PBMC culture with coronavirus spike peptide pools or control peptides (ViraFEST assay). Gathered ahead of the COVID-19 pandemic (2011-2018) were the CD4+ T cells of the unexposed donor. Expansion of antigen-specific T cells with peptide pools by ViraFEST preceded sequencing of TCRs. Negative selection separated CD4+ T cells from 10-day cultures. Where cells permitted, unexposed-donor CD4+ T cells were probed with SARS-CoV-2 S/N and four cold-coronavirus spikes. A word on this clonotype: Its antigen is as yet unknown.

Sequencing of DNA taken from cultured CD4+ T cells relied on the Oncomine TCR Beta short-read assay. Genomic DNA extraction was carried out from cultured CD4+ T cells. TCRdb reanalysed the PCR reads using MiXCR and keeps one entry per CDR3 protein. The profile shows 6,500 to 9,000 distinct CDR3 sequences, approximately 39% of them singletons. This sequence joins TRBV7-9 and TRBJ2-5, with TRBD2 as a possible D gene (6 bases). Sequenced: CD4+ T cells from blood, cultured in vitro. This sequence was found in a human donor in good health. CDR3 DNA: TGTGCCAGCAGCTTAGGGTTAGCGGAGTACCACCAAGAGACCCAGTACTTC. It translates to CASSLGLAEYHQETQYF.